This record covers a single T cell receptor (beta chain). The same CDR3 can be traced to other DNA sequences in this sample. The entry originates in a study of blood T cell repertoires in COVID-19. For the study at large: The United States, Italy and Spain provided the acute and convalescent COVID-19 samples. The analysed material was cDNA or gDNA that came from T cells, B-cell-depleted T cells, or PBMCs.

In the authors' methods: Counts of nucleated cells, estimated from reference gene primer amplification, were obtained. Some clones are missing from TCRdb's copy, which holds only in-frame ones; the method was immunoSEQ multiplex PCR. For V, J and clone size, that table is used; D and trimming come from the DNA. The table lists approximately 94,000 clones, 91% of them singletons, with 2% to 2.5% in the top ten. The CDR3 is 13 amino acids. Trimming removed 5 bases from V and 3 bases from J, with 10 bases in between. The germline V gene has CDR1 SGHAT and CDR2 FQNNGV. This sequence was found in a man aged 50-59 years with active COVID-19. The sequenced sample was peripheral blood. The rearrangement joins TRBV11-2 to TRBJ2-5; maybe TRBD2 (6 bases). The CDR3 sequence: CASSPGGKETQYF. CDR3 DNA: TGTGCCAGCAGCCCCGGAGGGAAAGAGACCCAGTACTTC.